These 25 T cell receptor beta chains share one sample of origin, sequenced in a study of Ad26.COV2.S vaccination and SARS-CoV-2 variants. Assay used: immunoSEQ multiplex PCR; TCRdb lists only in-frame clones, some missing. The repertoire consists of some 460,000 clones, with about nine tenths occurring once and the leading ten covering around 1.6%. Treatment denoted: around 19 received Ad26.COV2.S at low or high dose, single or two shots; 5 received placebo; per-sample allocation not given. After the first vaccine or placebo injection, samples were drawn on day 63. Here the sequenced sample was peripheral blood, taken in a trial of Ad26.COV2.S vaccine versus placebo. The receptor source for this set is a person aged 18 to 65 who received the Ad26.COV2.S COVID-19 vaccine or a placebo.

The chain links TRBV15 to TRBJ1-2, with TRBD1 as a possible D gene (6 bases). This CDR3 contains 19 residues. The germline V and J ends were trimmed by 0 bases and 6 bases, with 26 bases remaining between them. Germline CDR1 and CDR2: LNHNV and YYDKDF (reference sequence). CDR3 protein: CATSRDRGSSHRVIDGYTF. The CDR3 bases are TGTGCCACCAGCAGAGATCGGGGGTCTTCGCACAGGGTCATCGATGGCTACACCTTC.

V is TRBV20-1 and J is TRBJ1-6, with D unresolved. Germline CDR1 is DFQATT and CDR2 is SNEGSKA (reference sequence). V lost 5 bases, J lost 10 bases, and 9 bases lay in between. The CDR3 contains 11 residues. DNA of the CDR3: TGCAGTGCTGGGAAGTTCTCACCCCTCCACTTT. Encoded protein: CSAGKFSPLHF.

In DNA, the CDR3 is TGTGCCAGCAGCATTCTAGCGGGGGTCTATGAGACCCAGTACTTC. It encodes CASSILAGVYETQYF. The V call is TRBV7-2, the J call TRBJ2-5; 10 nucleotides align to TRBD2. The CDR3 is made up of 15 amino acids. V trimming: 5 bases; J trimming: 5 bases; junction bases outside the gene matches: 8. Germline CDR1 reads SGHTA; CDR2 reads FQGNSA.

This chain's CDR3 is CASSTIDGGDYGYTF. CDR3 nucleotides: TGTGCCAGCAGCACAATAGACGGGGGGGACTATGGCTACACCTTC. This chain links TRBV28 with TRBJ1-2; D is possibly TRBD1 (5 bases). The germline V gene encodes CDR1 MDHEN and CDR2 SYDVKM. V was pared by 6 bases and J by 3 bases, with 17 bases between. The length of the CDR3 is 15 residues.

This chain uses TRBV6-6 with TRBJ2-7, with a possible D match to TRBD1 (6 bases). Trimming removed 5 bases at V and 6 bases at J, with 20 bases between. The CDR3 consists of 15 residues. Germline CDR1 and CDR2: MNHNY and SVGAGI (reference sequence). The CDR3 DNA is TGTGCCAGCAGTCATTTCGTGGACAGTGCCGGCGAGCAGTACTTC. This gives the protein CASSHFVDSAGEQYF.

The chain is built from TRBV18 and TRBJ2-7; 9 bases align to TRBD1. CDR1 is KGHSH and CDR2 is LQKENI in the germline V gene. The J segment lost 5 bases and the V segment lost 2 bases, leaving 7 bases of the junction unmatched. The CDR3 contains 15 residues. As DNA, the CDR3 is TGTGCCAGCTCACCATTATGGGACAGGGAACACGAGCAGTACTTC. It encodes CASSPLWDREHEQYF.

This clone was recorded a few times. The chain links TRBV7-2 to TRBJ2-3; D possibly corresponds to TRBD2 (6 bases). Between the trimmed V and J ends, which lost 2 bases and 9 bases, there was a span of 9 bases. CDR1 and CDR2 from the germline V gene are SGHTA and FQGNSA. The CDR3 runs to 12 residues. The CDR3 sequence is CASSLLRDTQYF. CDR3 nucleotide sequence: TGTGCCAGCAGCTTATTGCGGGACACGCAGTATTTT.

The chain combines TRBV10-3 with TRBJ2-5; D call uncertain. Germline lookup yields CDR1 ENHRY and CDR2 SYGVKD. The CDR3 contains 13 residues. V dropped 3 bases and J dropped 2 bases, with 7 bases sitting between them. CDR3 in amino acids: CAISDPGQETQYF. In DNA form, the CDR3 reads TGTGCCATCAGTGACCCGGGTCAAGAGACCCAGTACTTC.

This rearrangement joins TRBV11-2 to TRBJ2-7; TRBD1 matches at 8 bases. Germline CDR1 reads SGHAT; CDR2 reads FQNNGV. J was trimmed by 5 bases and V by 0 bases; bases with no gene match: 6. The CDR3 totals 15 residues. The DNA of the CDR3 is TGTGCCAGCAGCTTAGAGAGTGGACAGGGCCACGAGCAGTACTTC. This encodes CASSLESGQGHEQYF.

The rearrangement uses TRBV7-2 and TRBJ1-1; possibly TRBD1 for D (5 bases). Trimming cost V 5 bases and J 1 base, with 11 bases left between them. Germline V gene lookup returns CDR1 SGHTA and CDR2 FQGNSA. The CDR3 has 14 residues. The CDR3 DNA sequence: TGTGCCAGCAGCCAACGAGGGGCGAACACTGAAGCTTTCTTT. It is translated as CASSQRGANTEAFF.

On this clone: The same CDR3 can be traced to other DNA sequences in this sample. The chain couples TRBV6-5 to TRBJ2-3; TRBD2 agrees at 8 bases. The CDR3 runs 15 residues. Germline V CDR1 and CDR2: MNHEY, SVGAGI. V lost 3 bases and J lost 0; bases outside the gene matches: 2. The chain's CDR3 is CASSYSGVSTDTQYF. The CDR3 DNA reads TGTGCCAGCAGTTATAGCGGGGTTAGCACAGATACGCAGTATTTT.

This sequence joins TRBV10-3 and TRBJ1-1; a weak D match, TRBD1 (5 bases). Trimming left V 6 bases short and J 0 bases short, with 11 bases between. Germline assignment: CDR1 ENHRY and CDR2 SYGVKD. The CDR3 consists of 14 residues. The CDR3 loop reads CAISEQVVNTEAFF. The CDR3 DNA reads TGTGCCATCAGCGAACAGGTCGTGAACACTGAAGCTTTCTTT.

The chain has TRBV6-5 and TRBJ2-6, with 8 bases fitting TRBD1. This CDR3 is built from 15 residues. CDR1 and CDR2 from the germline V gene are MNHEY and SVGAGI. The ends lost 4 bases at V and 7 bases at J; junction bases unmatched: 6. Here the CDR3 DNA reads TGTGCCAGCAGTTTCGACAGGGGCTCTGCCAACGTCCTGACTTTC. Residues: CASSFDRGSANVLTF.

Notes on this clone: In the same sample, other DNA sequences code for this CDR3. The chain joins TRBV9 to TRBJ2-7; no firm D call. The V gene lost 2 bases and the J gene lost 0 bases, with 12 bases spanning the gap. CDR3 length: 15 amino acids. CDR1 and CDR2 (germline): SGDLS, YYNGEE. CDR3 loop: CASSVGSVSSYEQYF. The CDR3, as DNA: TGTGCCAGCAGCGTTGGAAGCGTGAGCTCCTACGAGCAGTACTTC.

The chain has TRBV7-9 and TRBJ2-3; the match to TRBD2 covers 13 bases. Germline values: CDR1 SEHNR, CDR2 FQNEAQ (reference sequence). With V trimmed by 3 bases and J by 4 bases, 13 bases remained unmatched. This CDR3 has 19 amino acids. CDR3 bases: TGTGCCAGCAGCTTTCGGACTAGCGGGAGTCTCTCTCCCGCAGATACGCAGTATTTT. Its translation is CASSFRTSGSLSPADTQYF.

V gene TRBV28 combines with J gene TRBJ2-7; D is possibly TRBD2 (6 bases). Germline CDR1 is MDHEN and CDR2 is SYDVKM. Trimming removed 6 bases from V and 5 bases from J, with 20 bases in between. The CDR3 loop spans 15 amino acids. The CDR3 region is CASSSKLAMRNEQYF. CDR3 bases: TGTGCCAGCAGCTCCAAACTAGCAATGCGGAACGAGCAGTACTTC.

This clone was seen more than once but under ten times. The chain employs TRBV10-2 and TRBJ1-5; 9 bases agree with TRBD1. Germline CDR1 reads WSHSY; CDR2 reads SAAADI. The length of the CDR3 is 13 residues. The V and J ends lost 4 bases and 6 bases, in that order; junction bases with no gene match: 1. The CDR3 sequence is CASSGGQGQPQHF. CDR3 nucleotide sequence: TGCGCCAGCAGTGGGGGACAGGGTCAGCCCCAGCATTTT.

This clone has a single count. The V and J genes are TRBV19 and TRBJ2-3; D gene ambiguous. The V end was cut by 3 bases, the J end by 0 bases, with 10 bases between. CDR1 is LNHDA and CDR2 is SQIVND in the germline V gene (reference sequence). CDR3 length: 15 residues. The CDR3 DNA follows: TGTGCCAGTAGTATGGCTCAGCTGAGCACAGATACGCAGTATTTT. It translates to CASSMAQLSTDTQYF.

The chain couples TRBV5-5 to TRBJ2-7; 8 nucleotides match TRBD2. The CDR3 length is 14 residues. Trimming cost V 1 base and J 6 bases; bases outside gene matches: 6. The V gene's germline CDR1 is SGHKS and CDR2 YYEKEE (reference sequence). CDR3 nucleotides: TGTGCCAGCAGCTTGTCGGGAGGGCCTCTCGAGCAGTACTTC. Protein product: CASSLSGGPLEQYF.

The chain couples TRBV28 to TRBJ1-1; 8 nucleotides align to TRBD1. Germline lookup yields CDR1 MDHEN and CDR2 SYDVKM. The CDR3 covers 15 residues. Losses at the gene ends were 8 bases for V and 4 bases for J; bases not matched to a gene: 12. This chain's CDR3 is CASQGAPGLSTEAFF. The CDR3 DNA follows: TGTGCCAGCCAGGGGGCCCCGGGCTTGAGCACTGAAGCTTTCTTT.

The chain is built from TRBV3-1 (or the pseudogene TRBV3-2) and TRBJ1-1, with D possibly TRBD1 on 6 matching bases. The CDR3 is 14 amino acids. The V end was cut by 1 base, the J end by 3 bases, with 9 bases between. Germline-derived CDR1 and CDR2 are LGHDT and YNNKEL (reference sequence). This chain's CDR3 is CASSQGNRDTEAFF. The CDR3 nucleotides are TGTGCCAGCAGCCAAGGAAACAGGGACACTGAAGCTTTCTTT.

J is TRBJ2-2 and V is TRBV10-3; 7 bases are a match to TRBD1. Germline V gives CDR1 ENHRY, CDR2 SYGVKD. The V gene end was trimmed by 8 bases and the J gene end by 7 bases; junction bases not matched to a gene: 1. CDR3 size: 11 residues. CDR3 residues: CAIQGDGELFF. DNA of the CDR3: TGTGCCATCCAGGGGGACGGGGAGCTGTTTTTT.

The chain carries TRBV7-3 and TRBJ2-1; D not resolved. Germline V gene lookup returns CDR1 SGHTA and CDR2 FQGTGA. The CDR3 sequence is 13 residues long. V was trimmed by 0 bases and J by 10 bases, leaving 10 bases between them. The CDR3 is CASSLTPPAEQFF. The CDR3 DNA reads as TGTGCCAGCAGCTTAACCCCCCCCGCCGAGCAGTTCTTC. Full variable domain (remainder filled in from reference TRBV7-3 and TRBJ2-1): GAGVSQTPSNKVTEKGKYVELRCDPISGHTALYWYRQSLGQGPEFLIYFQGTGAADDSGLPNDRFFAVRPEGSVSTLKIQRTERGDSAVYLCASSLTPPAEQFFGPGTRLTVL.

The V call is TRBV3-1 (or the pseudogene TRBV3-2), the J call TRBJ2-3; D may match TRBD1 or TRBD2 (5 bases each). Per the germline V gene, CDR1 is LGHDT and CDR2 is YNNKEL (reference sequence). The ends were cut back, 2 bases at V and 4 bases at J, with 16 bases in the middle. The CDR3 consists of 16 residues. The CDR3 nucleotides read TGTGCCAGCAGCCAATGGGACCGACGGCGATCAGATACGCAGTATTTT. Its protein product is CASSQWDRRRSDTQYF.

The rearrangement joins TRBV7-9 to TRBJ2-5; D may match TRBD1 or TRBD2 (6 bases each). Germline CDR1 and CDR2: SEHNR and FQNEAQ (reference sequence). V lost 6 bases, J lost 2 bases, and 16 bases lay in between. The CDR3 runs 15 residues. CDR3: CASSPMGGLQETQYF. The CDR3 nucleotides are TGTGCCAGCAGTCCGATGGGGGGCTTACAAGAGACCCAGTACTTC.